The clone carrying this T cell receptor beta chain has a handful of counts. Its cognate antigen is unknown. This record belongs to a study of blood T cells in healthy people across ages. Study observations and caveats: When set beside aged donors, long-lived donors presented more naive CD4+ cells and higher diversity.

Staff drew approximately 9.7 milliliters of peripheral blood from each donor. Combining a sample-barcoded 5' primer with a J-beta primer mix, a second PCR ran for roughly 7 to 11 cycles. Per sample, CDR3-containing paired-end reads numbered at least 2.5 million. TCRdb re-derived calls from the 5' RACE reads in MiXCR, one entry per CDR3 protein. Of 1.5 million to 2 million distinct CDR3 sequences in the sample, more than 35% were seen once. The specimen sequenced was blood. This sequence originates from a human donor in good health.

The CDR3: CASSYRGSGYTF. The CDR3 DNA reads as TGTGCCAGCAGTTACAGGGGATCTGGCTACACCTTC. The chain combines TRBV6-5 with TRBJ1-2; D possibly corresponds to TRBD1 (5 bases). The V end was cut by 2 bases, the J end by 7 bases, with 8 bases between. Germline V gives CDR1 MNHEY, CDR2 SVGAGI. CDR3 size: 12 residues.